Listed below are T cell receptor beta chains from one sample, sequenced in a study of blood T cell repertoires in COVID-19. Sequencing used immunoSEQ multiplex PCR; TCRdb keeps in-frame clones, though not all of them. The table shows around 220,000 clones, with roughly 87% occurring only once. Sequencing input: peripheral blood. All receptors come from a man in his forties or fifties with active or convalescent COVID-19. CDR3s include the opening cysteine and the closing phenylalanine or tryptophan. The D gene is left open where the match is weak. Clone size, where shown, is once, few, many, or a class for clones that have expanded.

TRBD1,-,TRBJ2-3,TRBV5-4,TGTGCCAGCAGCGCCGGGACAGGAGCCTCCACAGATACGCAGTATTTT,CASSAGTGASTDTQYF
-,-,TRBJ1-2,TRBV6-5,TGTGCCAGCAGTTTGGCCGGAGACTATGGCTACACCTTC,CASSLAGDYGYTF
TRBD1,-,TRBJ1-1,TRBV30,TGTGCCTGGAGTCCGGGACAGATAAACACTGAAGCTTTCTTT,CAWSPGQINTEAFF
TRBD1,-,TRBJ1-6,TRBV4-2,TGTGCCAGCAGCCAGATACAGGGGGCTGGTAATTCACCCCTCCACTTT,CASSQIQGAGNSPLHF
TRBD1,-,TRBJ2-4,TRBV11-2,TGTGCCAGCAGCTTAGCGTACAGGGGTATGTCCAAAAACATTCAGTACTTC,CASSLAYRGMSKNIQYF
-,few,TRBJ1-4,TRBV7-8,TGTGCCAGCAGCCGGGCCCTAGGGGATGGGAAACTGTTTTTT,CASSRALGDGKLFF
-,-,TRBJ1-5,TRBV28,TGTGCCAGCAGTTTAATCGACAGTAGCAATCAGCCCCAGCATTTT,CASSLIDSSNQPQHF
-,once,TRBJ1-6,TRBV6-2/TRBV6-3,TGTGCCAGCAGTTACCCAGGGCCAATATTCCACTTT,CASSYPGPIFHF
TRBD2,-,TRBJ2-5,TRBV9,TGTGCCAGCAGCTCTAGCGGGGGGGAGTGGGAGACCCAGTACTTC,CASSSSGGEWETQYF
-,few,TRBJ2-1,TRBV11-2,TGTGCCAGCAGCACCAGAAACTACAATGAGCAGTTCTTC,CASSTRNYNEQFF
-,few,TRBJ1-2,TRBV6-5,TGTGCCAGCAGTCCGGACAGCCTCTATGGCTACACCTTC,CASSPDSLYGYTF
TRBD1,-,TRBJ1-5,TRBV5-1,TGCGCCAGCAGCCCCGGACAGGAATACAATCAGCCCCAGCATTTT,CASSPGQEYNQPQHF
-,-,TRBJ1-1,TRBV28,TGTGCCAGCAGTTTACTTTGGAACACTGAAGCTTTCTTT,CASSLLWNTEAFF
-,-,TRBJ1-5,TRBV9,TGTGCCAGCGGGGGGGTTGTAGAGCCCCAGCATTTT,CASGGVVEPQHF
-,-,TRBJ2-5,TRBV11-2,TGTGCCAGCAGCTACGGGGGAGAGACCCAGTACTTC,CASSYGGETQYF
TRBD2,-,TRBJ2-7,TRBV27,TGTGCCAGCAACCCCACTAGCGGGGAAAGCTCCTACGAGCAGTACTTC,CASNPTSGESSYEQYF
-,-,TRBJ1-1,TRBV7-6,TGTGCCTCTACTAGACCAGGGGACACTGAAGCTTTCTTT,CASTRPGDTEAFF
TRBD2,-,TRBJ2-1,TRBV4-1,TGCGCCAGCAGCCAAGCGGGACTAGCGGGAGTCAACAGGGACAATGAGCAGTTCTTC,CASSQAGLAGVNRDNEQFF
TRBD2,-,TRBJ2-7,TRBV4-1,TGCGCCAGCAGCCAAGCACTTCAGCGGGAGAGGTTGGACGAGCAGTACTTC,CASSQALQRERLDEQYF
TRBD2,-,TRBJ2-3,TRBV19,TGTGCCAGTACCCCAGGTGCTAGCGGGAGGACAGATACGCAGTATTTT,CASTPGASGRTDTQYF
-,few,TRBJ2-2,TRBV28,TGTGCCAGCAGTCTCCAGGGTGGCACCGGGGAGCTGTTTTTT,CASSLQGGTGELFF
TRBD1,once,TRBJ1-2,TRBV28,TGTGCCAGCAGTCCACAGGGGGTCTCGTTCTATGGCTACACCTTC,CASSPQGVSFYGYTF
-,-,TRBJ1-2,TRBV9,TGTGCCAGCAGCACGGGGGGTTACTCGTATGGCTACACCTTC,CASSTGGYSYGYTF
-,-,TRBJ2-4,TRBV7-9,TGTGCCAGCAGCTCTTATCGGGTAGCCAAAAACATTCAGTACTTC,CASSSYRVAKNIQYF
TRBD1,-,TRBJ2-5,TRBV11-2,TGTGCCAGCAGGGGGACAGGTACTTTAGGGATGAAAGAGACCCAGTACTTC,CASRGTGTLGMKETQYF
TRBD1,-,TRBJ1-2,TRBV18,TGTGCCAGCTCACCTGAGAGGACAGGGGAGAGAGGCTACACCTTC,CASSPERTGERGYTF
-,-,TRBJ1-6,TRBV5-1,TGCGCCAGCAGCTTGGGGGAGAGGAATTCACCCCTCCACTTT,CASSLGERNSPLHF
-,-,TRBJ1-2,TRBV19,TGTGCCAGTAGTATAGGTGGAGGCTCCTATGGCTACACCTTC,CASSIGGGSYGYTF
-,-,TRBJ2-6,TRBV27,TGTGCCAGCACCCCCTGGGCAGAAACGAGCTCTGGGGCCAACGTCCTGACTTTC,CASTPWAETSSGANVLTF
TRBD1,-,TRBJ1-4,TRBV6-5,TGTGCCAGCAGACGGACAGGGGATGAAAAACTGTTTTTT,CASRRTGDEKLFF
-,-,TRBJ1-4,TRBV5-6,TGTGCCAGCAGCTCTACCGGGTGGGATGAAAAACTGTTTTTT,CASSSTGWDEKLFF
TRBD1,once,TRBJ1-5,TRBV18,TGTGCCAGCTCCCCTGGACAGGTGGGCAATCAGCCCCAGCATTTT,CASSPGQVGNQPQHF
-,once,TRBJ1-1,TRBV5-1,TGCGCCACCGGCGGGGGGTTCGACACTGAAGCTTTCTTT,CATGGGFDTEAFF
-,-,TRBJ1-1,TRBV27,TGTGCCAGCAGTTCCCAGGGCAAACACGCTGAAGCTTTCTTT,CASSSQGKHAEAFF
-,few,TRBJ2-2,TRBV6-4,TGTGCCAGTAAACGGGACTCTGGGGACTCCGGGGAGCTGTTTTTT,CASKRDSGDSGELFF
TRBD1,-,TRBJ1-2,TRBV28,TGTGCCAGCACCATTCTGCCCAGGGGGTATGGCTACACCTTC,CASTILPRGYGYTF